Below, one T cell receptor beta chain is given with its context. This sample is part of a study of control samples from healthy donors and cancer patients. Profiled with immunoSEQ multiplex PCR; TCRdb holds only in-frame clones, not every one. The table has roughly 130,000 clones, just under 95% seen once. Per germline, CDR1 GTSNPN and CDR2 SVGIG (reference sequence). This CDR3 spans 14 amino acids. V lost 2 bases to trimming and J lost 0 bases, with 5 bases between them. The chain carries TRBV30 and TRBJ2-6; maybe TRBD1 (5 bases). This TCR was sampled from a man between 25 and 39 years old in good health. The source material was blood. DNA for the CDR3: TGTGCCTGGAGTACAGGCTCTGGGGCCAACGTCCTGACTTTC. Residues: CAWSTGSGANVLTF.